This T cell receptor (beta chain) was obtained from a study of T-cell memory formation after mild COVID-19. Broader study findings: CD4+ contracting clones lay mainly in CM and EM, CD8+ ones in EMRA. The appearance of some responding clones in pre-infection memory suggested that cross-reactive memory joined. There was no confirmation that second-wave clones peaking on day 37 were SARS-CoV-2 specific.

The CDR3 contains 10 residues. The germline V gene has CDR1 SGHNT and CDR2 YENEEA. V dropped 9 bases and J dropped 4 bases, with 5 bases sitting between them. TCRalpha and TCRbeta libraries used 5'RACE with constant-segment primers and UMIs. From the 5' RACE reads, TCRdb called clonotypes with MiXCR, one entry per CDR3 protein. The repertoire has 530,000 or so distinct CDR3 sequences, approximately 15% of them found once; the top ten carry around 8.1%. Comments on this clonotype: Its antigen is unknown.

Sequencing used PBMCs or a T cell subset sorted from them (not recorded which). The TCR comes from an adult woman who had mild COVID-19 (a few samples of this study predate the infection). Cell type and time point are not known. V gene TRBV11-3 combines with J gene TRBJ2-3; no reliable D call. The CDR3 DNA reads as TGTGCCAGGAGCGCAGATACGCAGTATTTT. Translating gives CARSADTQYF.